The clone carrying this TCR beta chain was observed a handful of times. What it binds is not known. The entry originates in a study of T cells in Graves' hyperthyroidism and ophthalmopathy. Study-level results: Most expanded thyroid clonotypes above 0.001 recurred in blood.

With 4 bases clipped from V and 9 bases from J, the junction kept 10 bases outside the gene matches. Germline V gene lookup returns CDR1 SGHRS and CDR2 YFSETQ. CDR3 size: 15 residues. The authors deemed Graves' hyperthyroidism stable absent ophthalmopathy progression within 18 months. Any patient presenting with uncontrolled infection, other autoimmune disease, pregnancy or lactation was left out. Researchers took RNA transcripts and amplified the TCR beta CDR3 regions from them. In the first-round RT-PCR of the TCR CDR3, the HTBI primer set was used. TCRdb processed the multiplex PCR reads anew with MiXCR; each CDR3 protein has one entry. The sample lists approximately 380,000 distinct CDR3 sequences; approximately 19% were seen once.

The V gene is TRBV5-1, the J gene TRBJ1-6; 7 bases agree with TRBD1. The source material was blood. This sequence originates from a woman aged 18-29 years with Graves' hyperthyroidism. CDR3 residues: CASSTTGPPGSPLHF. CDR3 bases: TGCGCCAGCAGCACGACAGGGCCGCCAGGTTCACCCCTCCACTTT.